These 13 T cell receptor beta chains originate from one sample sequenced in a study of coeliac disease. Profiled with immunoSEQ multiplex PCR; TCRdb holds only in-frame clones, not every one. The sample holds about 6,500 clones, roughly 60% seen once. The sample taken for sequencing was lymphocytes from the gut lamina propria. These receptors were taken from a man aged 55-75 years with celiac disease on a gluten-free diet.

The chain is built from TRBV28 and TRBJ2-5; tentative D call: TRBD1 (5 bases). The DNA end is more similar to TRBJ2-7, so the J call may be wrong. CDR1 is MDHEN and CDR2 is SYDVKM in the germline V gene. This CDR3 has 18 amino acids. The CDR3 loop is CASSTPLKAGSPPYEQYF. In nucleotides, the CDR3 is TGTGCCAGCAGTACCCCTTTGAAGGCAGGGTCACCTCCCTACGAGCAGTACTTC.

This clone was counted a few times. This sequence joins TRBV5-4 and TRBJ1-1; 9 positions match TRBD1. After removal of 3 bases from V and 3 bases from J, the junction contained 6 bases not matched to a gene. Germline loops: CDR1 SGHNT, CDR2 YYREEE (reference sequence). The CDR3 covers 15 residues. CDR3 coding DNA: TGTGCCAGCAGCTCTGGAGGGACAGGGTACACTGAAGCTTTCTTT. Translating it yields CASSSGGTGYTEAFF.

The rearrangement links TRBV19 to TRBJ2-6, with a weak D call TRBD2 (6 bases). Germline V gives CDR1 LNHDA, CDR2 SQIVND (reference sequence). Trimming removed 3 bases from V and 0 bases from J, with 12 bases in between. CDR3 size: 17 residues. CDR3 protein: CASSIGRRSSGANVLTF. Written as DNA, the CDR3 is TGTGCCAGTAGTATCGGGAGACGGAGCTCTGGGGCCAACGTCCTGACTTTC.

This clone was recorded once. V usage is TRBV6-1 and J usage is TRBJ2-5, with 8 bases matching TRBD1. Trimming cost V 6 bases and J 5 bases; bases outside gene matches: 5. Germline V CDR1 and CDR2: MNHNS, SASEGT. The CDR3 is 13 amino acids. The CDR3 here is CASSQDRDETQYF. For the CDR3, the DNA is TGTGCCAGCAGCCAGGACAGGGACGAGACCCAGTACTTC.

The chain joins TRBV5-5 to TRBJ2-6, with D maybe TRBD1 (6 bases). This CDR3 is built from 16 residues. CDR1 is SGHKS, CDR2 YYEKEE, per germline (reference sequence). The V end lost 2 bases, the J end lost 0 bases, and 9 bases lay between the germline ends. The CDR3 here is CASSLTGSSGANVLTF. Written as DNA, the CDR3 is TGTGCCAGCAGCTTAACAGGGAGCTCTGGGGCCAACGTCCTGACTTTC. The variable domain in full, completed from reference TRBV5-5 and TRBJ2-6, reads DAGVTQSPTHLIKTRGQQVTLRCSPISGHKSVSWYQQVLGQGPQFIFQYYEKEERGRGNFPDRFSARQFPNYSSELNVNALLLGDSALYLCASSLTGSSGANVLTFGAGSRLTVL.

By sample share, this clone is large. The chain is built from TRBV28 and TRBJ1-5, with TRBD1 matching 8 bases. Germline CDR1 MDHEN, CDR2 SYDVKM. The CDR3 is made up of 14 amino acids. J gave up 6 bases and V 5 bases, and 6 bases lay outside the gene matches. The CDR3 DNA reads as TGTGCCAGCAGTCCCGTGACAGGGGTTCAGCCCCAGCATTTT. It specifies CASSPVTGVQPQHF.

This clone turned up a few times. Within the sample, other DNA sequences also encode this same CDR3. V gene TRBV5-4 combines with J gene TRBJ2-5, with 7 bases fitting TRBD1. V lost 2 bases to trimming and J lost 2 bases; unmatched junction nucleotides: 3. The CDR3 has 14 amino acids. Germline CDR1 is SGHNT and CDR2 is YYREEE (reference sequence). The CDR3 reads CASSFRTGQETQYF. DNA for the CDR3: TGTGCCAGCAGCTTCCGGACAGGTCAAGAGACCCAGTACTTC. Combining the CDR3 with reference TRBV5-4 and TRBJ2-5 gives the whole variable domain ETGVTQSPTHLIKTRGQQVTLRCSSQSGHNTVSWYQQALGQGPQFIFQYYREEENGRGNFPPRFSGLQFPNYSSELNVNALELDDSALYLCASSFRTGQETQYFGPGTRLLVL.

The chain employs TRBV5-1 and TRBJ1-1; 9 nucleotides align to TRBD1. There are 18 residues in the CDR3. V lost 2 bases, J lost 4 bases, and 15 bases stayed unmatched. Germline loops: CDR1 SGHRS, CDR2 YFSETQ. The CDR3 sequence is CASSFNPTGQGSSTEAFF. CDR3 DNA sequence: TGCGCCAGCAGCTTTAATCCCACGGGACAGGGAAGTTCCACTGAAGCTTTCTTT.

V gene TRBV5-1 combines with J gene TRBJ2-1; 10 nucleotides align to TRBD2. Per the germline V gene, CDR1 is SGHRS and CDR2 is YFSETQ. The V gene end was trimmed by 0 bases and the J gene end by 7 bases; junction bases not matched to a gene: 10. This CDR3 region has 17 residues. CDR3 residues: CASSLAPSGGGRNEQFF. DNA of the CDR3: TGCGCCAGCAGCTTGGCCCCCAGCGGGGGGGGTCGGAATGAGCAGTTCTTC.

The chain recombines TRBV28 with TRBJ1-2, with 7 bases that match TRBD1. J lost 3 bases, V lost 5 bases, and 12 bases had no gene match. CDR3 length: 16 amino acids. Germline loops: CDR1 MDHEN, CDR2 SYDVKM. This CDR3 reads CASSPRYRGRHYGYTF. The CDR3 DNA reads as TGTGCCAGCAGTCCCCGGTATAGGGGGCGGCACTATGGCTACACCTTC.

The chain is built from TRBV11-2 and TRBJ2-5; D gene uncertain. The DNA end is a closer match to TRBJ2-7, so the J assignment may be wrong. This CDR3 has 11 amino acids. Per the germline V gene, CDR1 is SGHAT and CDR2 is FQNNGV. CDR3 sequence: CASSPLYEQYF. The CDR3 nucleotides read TGTGCCAGCAGCCCACTCTACGAGCAGTACTTC.

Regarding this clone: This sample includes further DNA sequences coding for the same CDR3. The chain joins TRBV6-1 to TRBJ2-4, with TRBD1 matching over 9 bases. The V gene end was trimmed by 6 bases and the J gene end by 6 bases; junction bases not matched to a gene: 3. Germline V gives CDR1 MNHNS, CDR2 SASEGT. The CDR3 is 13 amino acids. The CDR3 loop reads CASRDRGLNIQYF. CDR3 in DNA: TGTGCCAGCAGGGACAGGGGTTTAAACATTCAGTACTTC.

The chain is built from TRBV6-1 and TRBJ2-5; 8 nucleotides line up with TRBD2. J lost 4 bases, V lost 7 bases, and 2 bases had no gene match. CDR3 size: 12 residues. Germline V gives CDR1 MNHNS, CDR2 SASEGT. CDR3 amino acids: CASKGLGETQYF. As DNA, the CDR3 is TGTGCCAGCAAGGGACTAGGAGAGACCCAGTACTTC.